This T cell receptor beta chain was obtained from a study of OX40 agonist ivuxolimab in advanced cancers. Across the whole study: The study treated patients with ivuxolimab, an agonistic anti-OX40 (CD134) antibody. Study-wide results and caveats: The study observed clonal expansion of CD4+ and CD8+ blood T cells by week 6 at 0.1 to 3.0 mg/kg.

This CDR3 comprises 14 residues. The V segment lost 6 bases and the J segment 8 bases; nucleotides outside the gene matches: 9. Germline CDR1 and CDR2: MNHNS and SASEGT. Measured with immunoSEQ multiplex PCR; TCRdb has only the in-frame clones, and not every one. In the table there are fewer than 45,000 clones, about 70% of which are singletons. This clone occurred once. Its antigen is not known. This sample comprised CD4+ or CD8+ T cells sorted from blood, obtained in a trial of the OX40 agonist ivuxolimab. V gene TRBV6-1 combines with J gene TRBJ1-4; 7 bases map to TRBD1. The TCR comes from an adult with an advanced solid tumor such as melanoma, head and neck, liver or kidney cancer. The CDR3 bases are TGTGCCAGCAGGCCGGGACAGTTGGGGGAAAAACTGTTTTTT. Translation gives CASRPGQLGEKLFF.